The rows below give T cell receptor beta chains drawn from one sample of a study of beta chain features in type 1 diabetes. Sequenced by immunoSEQ multiplex PCR; TCRdb stores in-frame clones only, minus some. The sample lists about 400,000 clones, 10% to 15% occurring once. Source material: naive CD4+ T cells from blood. All receptors come from a young man in good health. The conserved cysteine and the conserved F or W are not part of the CDR3 here. Clone sizes are given selectively: once, few, many, or a class where the clone is expanded.

clone_size	v_call	j_call	cdr3_aa
-	TRBV6-1	TRBJ1-5	ASSSTGPWRPQH
few	TRBV20-1	TRBJ2-7	SGGGAYEQY
-	TRBV9	TRBJ2-7	ASSVGQGREQY
few	TRBV5-4	TRBJ2-1	ASSKTSGSENEQF
few	TRBV10-3	TRBJ2-5	ATNPAGGYQETQY
few	TRBV6-4	TRBJ2-7	ASKGLANHYEQY
-	TRBV27	TRBJ2-6	ASRGQGRAGANVLT
-	TRBV11-1	TRBJ2-4	ASSFAGENIQY
-	TRBV9	TRBJ1-2	ASSVQAGKGTVYGYT
many	TRBV7-9	TRBJ2-1	ASSWDRNEQF